This TCR beta chain comes out of a study of blood T cell repertoires in COVID-19. The overall study: Researchers got acute and convalescent COVID-19 samples from the United States, Italy and Spain. In each case, the material was cDNA or gDNA derived from T cells, B-cell-depleted T cells, or PBMCs.

As processed by the authors: It was from reference gene primer amplification that nucleated cell counts were estimated. The method was immunoSEQ multiplex PCR; TCRdb's version includes in-frame clones alone and lacks a portion of them. The DNA was the basis for D and trimming; V, J and clone size are from that table. The sample lists some 170,000 clones; 81% were seen once. CDR3 length: 16 residues. Per germline, CDR1 SEHNR and CDR2 FQNEAQ (reference sequence). Unmatched junction bases numbered 11, after V lost 5 bases and J lost 6 bases. This sequence originates from a man between 60 and 75 years old with active or convalescent COVID-19. J is TRBJ1-1 and V is TRBV7-9, with TRBD1 identical over 11 bases. Sequenced input: peripheral blood. This chain's CDR3 is CASSSRTGGASAEAFF. DNA for the CDR3: TGTGCCAGCAGCAGCCGGACAGGGGGCGCTTCGGCTGAAGCTTTCTTT.